A single sample gave rise to the 26 T cell receptor beta chains below, sequenced in a study of monozygotic twins with inflammatory bowel disease. After re-calling the 5' RACE reads, TCRdb lists one entry per CDR3 protein, DNA absent. The sample spans around 450,000 distinct CDR3 sequences; the ten largest clones claim 2.4%. Sequencing used blood. The receptors were sampled from a human donor with ulcerative colitis or Crohn's disease, or a healthy co-twin of an affected twin (not recorded which).

This chain joins TRBV3-1 and TRBJ2-3; TCRdb outputs TRBD2, but without DNA this stays unchecked. Germline CDR1 reads LGHDT; CDR2 reads YNNKEL (reference sequence). The CDR3 covers 14 residues. This chain's CDR3 is CASSPGGALDTQYF.

V usage is TRBV5-1 and J usage is TRBJ1-6. CDR3 length: 14 amino acids. The germline V gene encodes CDR1 SGHRS and CDR2 YFSETQ. CDR3 region: CASSLGLAPPLLHF.

This rearrangement joins TRBV20-1 to TRBJ2-5. Per the germline V gene, CDR1 is DFQATT and CDR2 is SNEGSKA (reference sequence). There are 12 residues in the CDR3. The CDR3 sequence is CSARYSQETQYF.

The chain is built from TRBV3-1 and TRBJ2-1; TCRdb's D call of TRBD2 is untestable without DNA. From germline, CDR1 is LGHDT and CDR2 YNNKEL (reference sequence). The CDR3 length is 12 residues. CDR3: CASSPTGGPQFF.

J is TRBJ2-1 and V is TRBV9; the TCRdb call, TRBD1, lacks DNA for checking. The V gene's germline CDR1 is SGDLS and CDR2 YYNGEE. The CDR3 runs 16 residues. The CDR3 loop reads CASSVGQRSSYNEQFF. Drawing the rest from reference TRBV9 and TRBJ2-1, the complete variable domain is DSGVTQTPKHLITATGQRVTLRCSPRSGDLSVYWYQQSLDQGLQFLIQYYNGEERAKGNILERFSAQQFPDLHSELNLSSLELGDSALYFCASSVGQRSSYNEQFFGPGTRLTVL.

The V and J genes are TRBV27 and TRBJ2-3; there is no DNA to check the TCRdb D call of TRBD1. The CDR3 totals 17 residues. Germline V gene lookup returns CDR1 MNHEY and CDR2 SMNVEV (reference sequence). This chain's CDR3 is CASSPLPGTGVTDTQYF.

V usage is TRBV20-1 and J usage is TRBJ1-1; the D call from TCRdb, TRBD1, cannot be confirmed without DNA. The CDR3 totals 11 residues. Per germline, CDR1 DFQATT and CDR2 SNEGSKA (reference sequence). CDR3 in amino acids: CSARDQGGAFF.

This chain links TRBV13 with TRBJ2-7; TCRdb's assignment of TRBD1 cannot be checked, as there is no DNA. The CDR3 sequence is 15 residues long. Per the germline V gene, CDR1 is PRHDT and CDR2 is FYEKMQ (reference sequence). The CDR3 loop is CASSASTGGEGEQYF.

This chain links TRBV6-5 with TRBJ2-1; as DNA is missing, the TRBD1 call by TCRdb cannot be tested. The CDR3 has 12 residues. Germline CDR1 MNHEY, CDR2 SVGAGI. Here the CDR3 reads CATLGRPNEQFF.

This rearrangement joins TRBV20-1 to TRBJ2-7; TCRdb designates TRBD2, a call that cannot be tested without DNA. The CDR3 is 15 amino acids. CDR1 is DFQATT, CDR2 SNEGSKA, per germline (reference sequence). CDR3 in amino acids: CSASVQSGGAAEQYF.

The chain recombines TRBV27 with TRBJ1-2; TCRdb names TRBD1, which stays unverified in the absence of DNA. The CDR3 runs 15 residues. CDR1 and CDR2 from the germline V gene are MNHEY and SMNVEV (reference sequence). The CDR3 sequence is CASSLEPGWIYGYTF.

The V gene is TRBV28, the J gene TRBJ2-1. This CDR3 comprises 14 residues. Germline CDR1 reads MDHEN; CDR2 reads SYDVKM. CDR3 region: CASSLGVRYNEQFF.

The chain combines TRBV2 with TRBJ1-2. This CDR3 spans 13 amino acids. The germline CDR1 and CDR2 sequences are SNHLY and FYNNEI. The CDR3 region is CASIGEGLIGYTF.

The J gene is TRBJ2-1, the V gene TRBV30; the D call from TCRdb, TRBD2, cannot be confirmed without DNA. The CDR3 extends over 13 amino acids. Per the germline V gene, CDR1 is GTSNPN and CDR2 is SVGIG (reference sequence). CDR3: CAWGNWRMNEQFF.

This CDR3 is CASSISTGRGEQYF. The chain has TRBV6-1 and TRBJ2-7; TCRdb designates TRBD2, a call that cannot be tested without DNA. The CDR3 contains 14 residues. Germline V gene sequence: CDR1 MNHNS, CDR2 SASEGT.

The V call is TRBV25-1, the J call TRBJ2-1; TCRdb's D call of TRBD1 is untestable without DNA. CDR1 is MGHDK, CDR2 SYGVNS, per germline. The CDR3 has 16 residues. The chain's CDR3 is CASSEAKTGGFDEQFF. Supplemented by reference TRBV25-1 and TRBJ2-1, the full variable domain reads EADIYQTPRYLVIGTGKKITLECSQTMGHDKMYWYQQDPGMELHLIHYSYGVNSTEKGDLSSESTVSRIRTEHFPLTLESARPSHTSQYLCASSEAKTGGFDEQFFGPGTRLTVL.

This chain links TRBV10-1 with TRBJ1-5; TCRdb selects TRBD1, and the lack of DNA leaves this call unchecked. Germline values: CDR1 WNHNN, CDR2 SYGVQD (reference sequence). The CDR3 is 16 amino acids. CDR3 amino acids: CASSVEDRGHVQPQHF.

This chain joins TRBV7-9 and TRBJ2-3; lacking DNA, the TRBD2 call made by TCRdb goes unchecked. The CDR3 sequence is 13 residues long. Germline V gene lookup returns CDR1 SEHNR and CDR2 FQNEAQ (reference sequence). The CDR3 sequence is CATGDLRTDTQYF.

This rearrangement joins TRBV6-1 to TRBJ2-2; there is no DNA to check the TCRdb D call of TRBD2. Germline CDR1 reads MNHNS; CDR2 reads SASEGT. The length of the CDR3 is 15 residues. The CDR3 spells CASRLAGGNTGELFF.

V and J are TRBV6-5 and TRBJ1-1. The CDR3 has 13 residues. Germline-derived CDR1 and CDR2 are MNHEY and SVGAGI. CDR3 sequence: CASSYSPDSEAFF.

V gene TRBV20-1 combines with J gene TRBJ2-2. The V gene's germline CDR1 is DFQATT and CDR2 SNEGSKA (reference sequence). This CDR3 has 12 residues. CDR3 protein: CSARLSAGELFF.

The chain combines TRBV5-4 with TRBJ2-3. CDR3 length: 14 residues. Looked up from germline, CDR1 is SGHNT and CDR2 is YYREEE (reference sequence). The CDR3 is CASSLAGRFDTQYF.

This rearrangement joins TRBV5-1 to TRBJ1-2. The CDR3 spans 15 residues. The germline V gene has CDR1 SGHRS and CDR2 YFSETQ. The CDR3 is CASSLNNGGLGGYTF. The full variable domain, with the rest looked up from reference TRBV5-1 and TRBJ1-2, is KAGVTQTPRYLIKTRGQQVTLSCSPISGHRSVSWYQQTPGQGLQFLFEYFSETQRNKGNFPGRFSGRQFSNSRSEMNVSTLELGDSALYLCASSLNNGGLGGYTFGSGTRLTVV.

V gene TRBV4-3 combines with J gene TRBJ2-3. This CDR3 region has 15 residues. Germline V gene lookup returns CDR1 LGHNA and CDR2 YSLEER. Here the CDR3 reads CASSQEFRFTDTQYF.

The CDR3 loop reads CASSSHRGGKTDTEAFF. The chain recombines TRBV28 with TRBJ1-1; lacking DNA, the TRBD1 call made by TCRdb goes unchecked. This CDR3 contains 17 residues. Germline loops: CDR1 MDHEN, CDR2 SYDVKM.

The chain recombines TRBV2 with TRBJ2-5; the D gene TCRdb calls, TRBD1, cannot be checked with no DNA. The CDR3 spans 15 residues. Germline V gives CDR1 SNHLY, CDR2 FYNNEI. The CDR3 spells CASSEATGGGETQYF.